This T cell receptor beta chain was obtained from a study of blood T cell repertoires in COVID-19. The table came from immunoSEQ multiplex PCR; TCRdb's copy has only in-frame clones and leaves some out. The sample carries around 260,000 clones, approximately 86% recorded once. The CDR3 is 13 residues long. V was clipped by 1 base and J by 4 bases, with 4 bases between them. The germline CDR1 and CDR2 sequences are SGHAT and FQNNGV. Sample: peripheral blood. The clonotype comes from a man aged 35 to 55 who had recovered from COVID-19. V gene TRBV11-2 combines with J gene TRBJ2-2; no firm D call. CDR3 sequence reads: CASSLAVTGELFF. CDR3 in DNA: TGTGCCAGCAGCTTAGCGGTCACCGGGGAGCTGTTTTTT.